The 29 T cell receptor beta chains listed next were all sequenced from one sample in a study of cytomegalovirus exposure and HLA in healthy donors. Profiling relied on immunoSEQ multiplex PCR, and the TCRdb table lists in-frame clones only, not all of them. Among almost 70,000 clones, roughly 95% were seen once, and the ten largest hold about 4.5%. Material for sequencing was PBMCs. These receptors were obtained from a woman between 18 and 29 years old in good health and CMV-seropositive.

This chain joins TRBV19 and TRBJ2-3, with D maybe TRBD1 (5 bases). Germline values: CDR1 LNHDA, CDR2 SQIVND (reference sequence). The V and J ends lost 9 bases and 3 bases respectively, with 13 bases between them. The CDR3 is made up of 13 amino acids. The CDR3 reads CASLRDGTDTQYF. The DNA of the CDR3 is TGTGCCAGCCTCAGGGATGGGACAGATACGCAGTATTTT.

V usage is TRBV4-1 and J usage is TRBJ1-1; 7 nucleotides align to TRBD1. Trimming took 4 bases from V and 4 from J; bases not matched to a gene: 6. The CDR3 extends over 14 amino acids. Germline V CDR1 and CDR2: MGHRA, YSYEKL. CDR3 in amino acids: CASSLQGGGTEAFF. The CDR3 DNA follows: TGCGCCAGCAGCCTGCAGGGGGGTGGCACTGAAGCTTTCTTT.

This clone was seen once. This chain connects TRBV13 to TRBJ2-1, with D perhaps matching TRBD2 (5 bases). V was trimmed by 1 base and J by 1 base, leaving 11 bases between them. The CDR3 runs 16 residues. CDR1 and CDR2 (germline): PRHDT, FYEKMQ (reference sequence). The CDR3 nucleotides read TGTGCCAGCAGCTTAGAGGGCGGGCGTTCCTACAATGAGCAGTTCTTC. Translated: CASSLEGGRSYNEQFF.

V usage is TRBV27 and J usage is TRBJ2-5; D is uncertain. This CDR3 has 14 residues. Trimming shortened V by 3 bases and J by 5 bases, and 13 bases separated the two germline ends. Germline V lookup: CDR1 MNHEY, CDR2 SMNVEV (reference sequence). In DNA, the CDR3 is TGTGCCAGCAGTTTTTTGCCAGGCCAGGAGACCCAGTACTTC. Translation gives CASSFLPGQETQYF.

In its sample, this clone was seen once. The V call is TRBV5-1, the J call TRBJ2-5; 10 nucleotides agree with TRBD2. In germline, CDR1 is SGHRS, CDR2 YFSETQ. J gave up 2 bases and V 4 bases, and 8 bases lay outside the gene matches. The CDR3 totals 16 residues. This chain's CDR3 is CASSPRLAGLQETQYF. The CDR3 DNA sequence: TGCGCCAGCAGCCCAAGACTAGCGGGCTTGCAAGAGACCCAGTACTTC.

The CDR3 DNA reads TGTGCCAGCAGTTACTTTTGGGGAGACAATGAGCAGTTCTTC. Protein sequence: CASSYFWGDNEQFF. This chain connects TRBV6-6 to TRBJ2-1; tentatively, D is TRBD2 (5 bases). Per the germline V gene, CDR1 is MNHNY and CDR2 is SVGAGI (reference sequence). Trimming left V 1 base short and J 5 bases short, with 9 bases between. The CDR3 sequence is 14 residues long.

The chain links TRBV5-1 to TRBJ2-3; possibly TRBD1 for D (5 bases). This CDR3 has 12 residues. The V end lost 3 bases, the J end lost 6 bases, and 8 bases lay between the germline ends. Germline V CDR1 and CDR2: SGHRS, YFSETQ. CDR3 sequence reads: CASSYSGDTQYF. Written as DNA, the CDR3 is TGCGCCAGCAGCTATTCAGGGGATACGCAGTATTTT.

The chain is built from TRBV6-4 and TRBJ2-4; maybe TRBD1 (6 bases). Looked up from germline, CDR1 is MRHNA and CDR2 is SNTAGT. CDR3 length: 13 amino acids. Trimming pared 3 bases from V and 9 bases from J, leaving 12 bases between. CDR3 in DNA: TGTGCCAGCAGTGAACGGACAGAGGGCATTCAGTACTTC. It translates to CASSERTEGIQYF.

The chain employs TRBV9 and TRBJ2-1, with TRBD2 as a possible D gene (6 bases). CDR3 size: 16 residues. The V end lost 0 bases, the J end lost 6 bases, and 16 bases lay between the germline ends. CDR1 is SGDLS and CDR2 is YYNGEE in the germline V gene. The CDR3 protein is CASSVEAGGFGNEQFF. The CDR3 DNA reads as TGTGCCAGCAGCGTAGAAGCGGGCGGGTTTGGCAATGAGCAGTTCTTC.

This clone was counted only a few times. The CDR3: CAWSGGISPNEQFF. The CDR3 DNA is TGTGCCTGGAGTGGAGGGATTAGTCCCAATGAGCAGTTCTTC. The rearrangement links TRBV30 to TRBJ2-1; D might be TRBD2 (5 bases). Germline lookup yields CDR1 GTSNPN and CDR2 SVGIG (reference sequence). CDR3 length: 14 residues. V lost 1 base, J lost 6 bases, and 13 bases lay in between.

This chain connects TRBV19 to TRBJ1-5; unclear D gene. The CDR3 totals 17 residues. V was trimmed by 2 bases and J by 3 bases, leaving 17 bases between them. The germline V gene encodes CDR1 LNHDA and CDR2 SQIVND (reference sequence). Written as DNA, the CDR3 is TGTGCCAGTAGTATATCCCGCGTTGCGGTTTTCAATCAGCCCCAGCATTTT. It yields the protein CASSISRVAVFNQPQHF.

This chain connects TRBV4-1 to TRBJ1-5; 10 bases fit TRBD1. The J segment lost 2 bases and the V segment lost 4 bases, leaving 2 bases of the junction unmatched. Germline CDR1 and CDR2: MGHRA and YSYEKL. There are 15 residues in the CDR3. CDR3 nucleotides: TGCGCCAGCAGCCGCGGACAGGGGGGCAATCAGCCCCAGCATTTT. This encodes CASSRGQGGNQPQHF.

The J gene is TRBJ2-1, the V gene TRBV18; 8 bases are shared with TRBD2. This CDR3 is 15 amino acids long. Germline V gene data show CDR1 as KGHSH and CDR2 as LQKENI. V was clipped by 0 bases and J by 9 bases; unmatched bases: 7. This CDR3 is CASSPPGLGDSEQFF. The DNA of the CDR3 is TGTGCCAGCTCACCACCGGGACTAGGAGACAGTGAGCAGTTCTTC.

The chain couples TRBV27 to TRBJ2-1, with 13 bases lining up with TRBD2. V lost 5 bases and J lost 7; bases outside the gene matches: 8. Per the germline V gene, CDR1 is MNHEY and CDR2 is SMNVEV (reference sequence). The CDR3 totals 16 residues. The DNA of the CDR3 is TGTGCCAGCAGTCCCCGACTAGCGGGAGGATGGAATGAGCAGTTCTTC. This translates into CASSPRLAGGWNEQFF.

The chain uses TRBV7-2 and TRBJ2-1; D ambiguous. CDR1 and CDR2 (germline): SGHTA, FQGNSA. The CDR3 length is 13 residues. The germline V and J ends were trimmed by 1 base and 7 bases, with 8 bases remaining between them. This CDR3 is CASSLEYNNEQFF. In DNA, the CDR3 is TGTGCCAGCAGCTTAGAATATAATAATGAGCAGTTCTTC.

V and J are TRBV2 and TRBJ2-1, with D unresolved. CDR1 and CDR2 from the germline V gene are SNHLY and FYNNEI. The CDR3 totals 13 residues. V dropped 2 bases and J dropped 6 bases, with 8 bases sitting between them. This chain's CDR3 is CASSESGSNEQFF. The CDR3 DNA sequence: TGTGCCAGCAGTGAATCGGGTAGCAATGAGCAGTTCTTC.

The J gene is TRBJ2-7, the V gene TRBV11-3; D is perhaps TRBD1 (6 bases). This CDR3 is 15 amino acids long. Trimming stripped 3 bases from V and 6 bases from J, with 18 bases between. Germline V lookup: CDR1 SGHNT, CDR2 YENEEA. DNA of the CDR3: TGTGCCAGCAGCTTGGGGACAACAGCGAGGGGCGAGCAGTACTTC. Amino acids: CASSLGTTARGEQYF.

The chain carries TRBV9 and TRBJ2-6; no definite D call. CDR1 is SGDLS and CDR2 is YYNGEE in the germline V gene. V lost 0 bases to trimming and J lost 8 bases, with 3 bases between them. The CDR3 totals 12 residues. The CDR3 loop is CASSVDTNVLTF. The CDR3 bases are TGTGCCAGCAGCGTAGATACCAACGTCCTGACTTTC. Filled out from reference TRBV9 and TRBJ2-6, the complete variable domain reads DSGVTQTPKHLITATGQRVTLRCSPRSGDLSVYWYQQSLDQGLQFLIQYYNGEERAKGNILERFSAQQFPDLHSELNLSSLELGDSALYFCASSVDTNVLTFGAGSRLTVL.

As regards this clone: Other nucleotide sequences from this sample produce the same CDR3. The chain recombines TRBV6-5 with TRBJ2-1, with a possible D match to TRBD1 (6 bases). With 5 bases removed from V and 4 bases from J, the gap between germline ends came to 6 bases. The CDR3 sequence is 12 residues long. Germline V gene lookup returns CDR1 MNHEY and CDR2 SVGAGI. CDR3 loop: CASSQGYNEQFF. The CDR3 coding sequence is TGTGCCAGCAGTCAGGGGTACAATGAGCAGTTCTTC.

The V call is TRBV5-1, the J call TRBJ1-1; no reliable D call. The CDR3 has 15 residues. The germline V gene has CDR1 SGHRS and CDR2 YFSETQ. The germline V and J ends were trimmed by 4 bases and 0 bases, with 13 bases remaining between them. The CDR3 spells CASSPTLGMNTEAFF. CDR3 DNA sequence: TGCGCCAGCAGCCCCACTCTAGGCATGAACACTGAAGCTTTCTTT.

This clone was counted a few times. V and J are TRBV6-6 and TRBJ2-7; a weak D match, TRBD1 (7 bases). The V gene's germline CDR1 is MNHNY and CDR2 SVGAGI (reference sequence). There are 14 residues in the CDR3. V lost 7 bases and J lost 3, with 16 bases in between. The DNA for the CDR3 is TGTGCCAGCAAGTTGGAGGGGGCAGGCTACGAGCAGTACTTC. Translation: CASKLEGAGYEQYF.

The genes are TRBV7-8 and TRBJ1-3; 8 bases are shared with TRBD1. This CDR3 comprises 18 residues. Germline lookup yields CDR1 SGHVS and CDR2 FQNEAQ. The V segment lost 5 bases and the J segment 0 bases; nucleotides outside the gene matches: 12. Here the CDR3 DNA reads TGTGCCAGCAGCCGCCGGGACAGGAGAGCCCTCTCTGGAAACACCATATATTTT. Protein product: CASSRRDRRALSGNTIYF.

This sequence joins TRBV29-1 and TRBJ2-3; D gene ambiguous. This CDR3 spans 11 amino acids. From germline, CDR1 is SQVTM and CDR2 ANQGSEA. V lost 5 bases and J 2 bases, leaving 5 bases between the germline ends. In DNA form, the CDR3 reads TGCAGCGTTCGTTTCACAGATACGCAGTATTTT. This sequence encodes CSVRFTDTQYF.

The chain couples TRBV19 to TRBJ1-2; 10 nucleotides match TRBD1. Germline V gives CDR1 LNHDA, CDR2 SQIVND (reference sequence). V was clipped by 5 bases and J by 3 bases; unmatched bases: 6. The CDR3 is made up of 15 amino acids. DNA of the CDR3: TGTGCCAGTAGTCCCCGCGGGACAGGGGACTATGGCTACACCTTC. Amino acids: CASSPRGTGDYGYTF. Full variable domain (missing parts from reference TRBV19 and TRBJ1-2): DGGITQSPKYLFRKEGQNVTLSCEQNLNHDAMYWYRQDPGQGLRLIYYSQIVNDFQKGDIAEGYSVSREKKESFPLTVTSAQKNPTAFYLCASSPRGTGDYGYTFGSGTRLTVV.

V and J are TRBV4-1 and TRBJ2-7; the D is unclear. Trimming shortened V by 3 bases and J by 2 bases, and 8 bases separated the two germline ends. In germline, CDR1 is MGHRA, CDR2 YSYEKL. The CDR3 extends over 13 amino acids. The CDR3 coding sequence is TGCGCCAGCAGCCACAGGCAGGCCTACGAGCAGTACTTC. Its translation: CASSHRQAYEQYF.

The CDR3 DNA follows: TGCAGCGTTCAACAGGGCACAGATACGCAGTATTTT. Residues: CSVQQGTDTQYF. The J gene is TRBJ2-3, the V gene TRBV29-1; TRBD1 is a possible D gene (5 bases). This CDR3 has 12 amino acids. Trimming cost V 5 bases and J 1 base, with 7 bases left between them. Germline V lookup: CDR1 SQVTM, CDR2 ANQGSEA.

This chain connects TRBV5-1 to TRBJ2-1; D is ambiguous. The CDR3 extends over 13 amino acids. V lost 5 bases and J 9 bases, leaving 15 bases between the germline ends. The germline CDR1 and CDR2 sequences are SGHRS and YFSETQ. CDR3 protein: CASSPPSSPEQFF. CDR3 DNA sequence: TGCGCCAGCAGTCCACCTAGTAGCCCTGAGCAGTTCTTC.

The chain links TRBV6-1 to TRBJ2-5; TRBD1 matches at 7 bases. Germline lookup yields CDR1 MNHNS and CDR2 SASEGT. V dropped 3 bases and J dropped 4; count of bases not matched to a gene: 11. CDR3 size: 16 residues. The CDR3 loop reads CASSDQSGGGGETQYF. CDR3 DNA sequence: TGTGCCAGCAGTGATCAGTCAGGGGGTGGGGGAGAGACCCAGTACTTC.

This chain joins TRBV27 and TRBJ1-5; D is perhaps TRBD1 (6 bases). The CDR3 sequence is 16 residues long. V gave up 6 bases and J gave up 5 bases, with 20 bases separating them. Germline CDR1 and CDR2: MNHEY and SMNVEV (reference sequence). The CDR3 loop is CASSTRRQGLDQPQHF. CDR3 nucleotides: TGTGCCAGCAGCACCCGGCGGCAGGGGTTAGATCAGCCCCAGCATTTT.